These 31 T cell receptor beta chains came from one sample sequenced in a study of OX40 agonist ivuxolimab in advanced cancers. Some clones are missing from TCRdb's copy, which holds only in-frame ones; the method was immunoSEQ multiplex PCR. This table holds approximately 64,000 clones, 88% found once. This specimen was CD4+ or CD8+ T cells sorted from blood, taken in a trial of the OX40 agonist ivuxolimab. The receptor set was obtained from an adult with an advanced solid tumor such as melanoma, head and neck, liver or kidney cancer.

This clone has just a few counts. J is TRBJ1-4 and V is TRBV5-1; tentatively, D is TRBD1 (5 bases). The V and J ends lost 7 bases and 8 bases respectively, with 21 bases between them. Germline V gene lookup returns CDR1 SGHRS and CDR2 YFSETQ. The CDR3 contains 15 residues. The CDR3, as DNA: TGCGCCAGCCGTCCCCTGCAAGGGGTTGGGGAAAAACTGTTTTTT. Its protein product is CASRPLQGVGEKLFF.

The V call is TRBV2, the J call TRBJ1-2; a weak D match, TRBD1 (5 bases). The CDR3 consists of 12 residues. Germline CDR1 SNHLY, CDR2 FYNNEI. With 5 bases removed from V and 6 bases from J, the gap between germline ends came to 10 bases. CDR3 nucleotide sequence: TGTGCCAGCAGTAGGGACGGTGATGGCTACACCTTC. It codes for CASSRDGDGYTF.

V gene TRBV5-1 combines with J gene TRBJ2-7; maybe TRBD2 (5 bases). The CDR3 has 13 amino acids. Trimming took off 3 bases at V and 9 bases at J, with 16 bases between the two ends. Per germline, CDR1 SGHRS and CDR2 YFSETQ. The CDR3 sequence: CASSSGSPGGQYF. The CDR3 region has the DNA TGCGCCAGCAGCTCTGGGTCTCCCGGAGGGCAGTACTTC. The full variable domain, completed using reference TRBV5-1 and TRBJ2-7, is KAGVTQTPRYLIKTRGQQVTLSCSPISGHRSVSWYQQTPGQGLQFLFEYFSETQRNKGNFPGRFSGRQFSNSRSEMNVSTLELGDSALYLCASSSGSPGGQYFGPGTRLTVT.

This chain links TRBV28 with TRBJ2-1; D call uncertain. The CDR3 is made up of 12 amino acids. Germline V CDR1 and CDR2: MDHEN, SYDVKM. V shed 2 bases and J shed 6 bases, with 5 bases lying between them. The DNA for the CDR3 is TGTGCCAGCAGTTTACCACTCAATGAGCAGTTCTTC. This codes for CASSLPLNEQFF. Using reference TRBV28 and TRBJ2-1 for the parts outside the CDR3, the full variable domain is DVKVTQSSRYLVKRTGEKVFLECVQDMDHENMFWYRQDPGLGLRLIYFSYDVKMKEKGDIPEGYSVSREKKERFSLILESASTNQTSMYLCASSLPLNEQFFGPGTRLTVL.

This clone showed up just once. This rearrangement joins TRBV5-1 to TRBJ2-3, with 7 bases that match TRBD2. Germline V lookup: CDR1 SGHRS, CDR2 YFSETQ. The junction had 3 bases not matched to a gene; V was cut back by 1 base and J by 1 base. This CDR3 comprises 15 residues. The CDR3 DNA reads as TGCGCCAGCAGCTTGCTGGCGGGAGGCACAGATACGCAGTATTTT. It yields the protein CASSLLAGGTDTQYF.

The chain employs TRBV7-3 and TRBJ2-3, with D perhaps TRBD2 (5 bases). Germline lookup yields CDR1 SGHTA and CDR2 FQGTGA. Trimming cost V 5 bases and J 5 bases, with 14 bases left between them. The CDR3 is made up of 14 amino acids. The CDR3 bases are TGTGCCAGCAGCCCGGGGAGTTTCAAAGATACGCAGTATTTT. Encoded protein: CASSPGSFKDTQYF.

The chain combines TRBV10-3 with TRBJ2-7; a weak D match, TRBD2 (6 bases). The CDR3 is made up of 13 amino acids. Trimming pared 6 bases from V and 7 bases from J, leaving 16 bases between. Germline-derived CDR1 and CDR2 are ENHRY and SYGVKD. Here the CDR3 DNA reads TGTGCCATCAGCCGGGACTTTTCTCTGGAGCAGTACTTC. Translation gives CAISRDFSLEQYF.

The chain couples TRBV28 to TRBJ2-5, with 11 bases aligning to TRBD2. Germline V gene lookup returns CDR1 MDHEN and CDR2 SYDVKM. Trimming cost V 5 bases and J 11 bases; bases outside gene matches: 13. The CDR3 sequence is 15 residues long. Here the CDR3 DNA reads TGTGCCAGCAGTCGGACTAGCGGGTCTAATTGGGAGCAGTACTTC. It is translated as CASSRTSGSNWEQYF.

This clone was seen a few times. This chain joins TRBV7-9 and TRBJ1-1; unclear D gene. The CDR3 spans 13 residues. Germline loops: CDR1 SEHNR, CDR2 FQNEAQ (reference sequence). With 5 bases removed from V and 4 bases from J, the gap between germline ends came to 11 bases. CDR3 residues: CASSPRTGTEAFF. As DNA, the CDR3 is TGTGCCAGCAGCCCCAGGACGGGCACTGAAGCTTTCTTT.

The gene calls are TRBV5-1 and TRBJ2-7; TRBD1 agrees at 9 bases. Looked up from germline, CDR1 is SGHRS and CDR2 is YFSETQ. V gave up 4 bases and J gave up 5 bases; unmatched junction bases: 7. The CDR3 contains 14 residues. The CDR3 DNA reads as TGCGCCAGCAGCCCCCGGGACAGGGTGGACGAGCAGTACTTC. This sequence encodes CASSPRDRVDEQYF. Combining the CDR3 with reference TRBV5-1 and TRBJ2-7 gives the whole variable domain KAGVTQTPRYLIKTRGQQVTLSCSPISGHRSVSWYQQTPGQGLQFLFEYFSETQRNKGNFPGRFSGRQFSNSRSEMNVSTLELGDSALYLCASSPRDRVDEQYFGPGTRLTVT.

A remark on this clone: Other DNA variants within this sample encode the same CDR3. V gene TRBV5-1 combines with J gene TRBJ2-3; D gene uncertain. Trimming took off 2 bases at V and 3 bases at J, with 1 base between the two ends. The CDR3 loop spans 11 amino acids. The germline V gene has CDR1 SGHRS and CDR2 YFSETQ. The CDR3 sequence: CASSLTDTQYF. In DNA form, the CDR3 reads TGCGCCAGCAGCTTAACAGATACGCAGTATTTT.

This clone was detected only once. This chain connects TRBV11-2 to TRBJ2-1; 8 bases map to TRBD1. The CDR3 length is 17 residues. With V trimmed by 3 bases and J by 4 bases, 11 bases remained unmatched. Per germline, CDR1 SGHAT and CDR2 FQNNGV. Written as DNA, the CDR3 is TGTGCCAGCAGCTTGGGGATGACAGGGGTCGTTTACAATGAGCAGTTCTTC. Amino acids: CASSLGMTGVVYNEQFF.

With respect to this clone: The junction departs from the called germline gene at one end, perhaps through a read error. V usage is TRBV28 and J usage is TRBJ1-4; no clear D. CDR3 length: 14 amino acids. CDR1 and CDR2 (germline): MDHEN, SYDVKM. CDR3 protein: CASSLIIGNERLFF. CDR3 sequence (DNA): TGTGCCAGCAGTTTAATAATAGGAAATGAAAGACTGTTTTTT.

The chain carries TRBV2 and TRBJ1-2; the D is unclear. Germline lookup yields CDR1 SNHLY and CDR2 FYNNEI. V lost 7 bases, J lost 4 bases, and 7 bases lay in between. The CDR3 spans 11 residues. DNA of the CDR3: TGTGCCAGCACCCTGGCCTATGGCTACACCTTC. Its protein product is CASTLAYGYTF.

The CDR3 loop is CASSPGQDVPQFF. As DNA, the CDR3 is TGTGCCAGCTCACCGGGTCAAGATGTGCCGCAGTTCTTC. V and J are TRBV18 and TRBJ2-1; D is unclear. The CDR3 runs to 13 residues. With 3 bases removed from V and 12 bases from J, the gap between germline ends came to 15 bases. Germline loops: CDR1 KGHSH, CDR2 LQKENI. The whole variable domain, filled in from reference TRBV18 and TRBJ2-1, reads NAGVMQNPRHLVRRRGQEARLRCSPMKGHSHVYWYRQLPEEGLKFMVYLQKENIIDESGMPKERFSAEFPKEGPSILRIQQVVRGDSAAYFCASSPGQDVPQFFGPGTRLTVL.

The CDR3, as DNA: TGTGCCAGCACCTTGAGGGGGGGGTCAGTCTACGAGCAGTACTTC. It is translated as CASTLRGGSVYEQYF. The rearrangement links TRBV6-5 to TRBJ2-7; the D gene is possibly TRBD2 (7 bases). V lost 7 bases and J lost 3, with 19 bases in between. This CDR3 spans 15 amino acids. In germline, CDR1 is MNHEY, CDR2 SVGAGI.

The gene calls are TRBV7-9 and TRBJ2-3; 9 nucleotides line up with TRBD2. From germline, CDR1 is SEHNR and CDR2 FQNEAQ (reference sequence). V lost 6 bases to trimming and J lost 5 bases; unmatched junction nucleotides: 6. The CDR3 covers 14 residues. The CDR3 here is CASRPSGIVDTQYF. For the CDR3, the DNA is TGTGCCAGCAGACCTAGCGGGATCGTAGATACGCAGTATTTT.

The chain combines TRBV29-1 with TRBJ2-5, with 7 bases that match TRBD2. V dropped 4 bases and J dropped 4; count of bases not matched to a gene: 0. Germline V gives CDR1 SQVTM, CDR2 ANQGSEA. This CDR3 region has 11 residues. The chain's CDR3 is CSVGEGETQYF. DNA for the CDR3: TGCAGCGTTGGGGAGGGAGAGACCCAGTACTTC.

This clone has just a few counts. The CDR3 DNA reads TGTGCCAGTAGTATAGGACGGCAACCCAGCTCTGGAAACACCATATATTTT. Amino acids: CASSIGRQPSSGNTIYF. The rearrangement links TRBV19 to TRBJ1-3; D gene ambiguous. The germline CDR1 and CDR2 sequences are LNHDA and SQIVND (reference sequence). This CDR3 region has 17 residues. The V gene lost 1 base and the J gene lost 0 bases, with 13 bases spanning the gap.

V gene TRBV5-6 combines with J gene TRBJ2-7; possible D gene TRBD1, 7 bases. The V gene's germline CDR1 is SGHDT and CDR2 YYEEEE. The CDR3 contains 16 residues. Trimming removed 4 bases from V and 7 bases from J, with 24 bases in between. The CDR3 reads CASSQGMWRGLQEQYF. The CDR3 region has the DNA TGTGCCAGCAGCCAGGGCATGTGGAGGGGGCTTCAAGAGCAGTACTTC.

This chain joins TRBV7-8 and TRBJ2-7; 8 nucleotides align to TRBD2. V gave up 6 bases and J gave up 1 base; unmatched junction bases: 8. This CDR3 has 15 residues. Germline loops: CDR1 SGHVS, CDR2 FQNEAQ. CDR3 sequence reads: CASSTGTRGSYEQYF. The CDR3 DNA reads as TGTGCCAGCAGTACCGGGACTAGGGGGTCCTACGAGCAGTACTTC.

A single count supports this clone. The rearrangement uses TRBV9 and TRBJ2-6, with D hard to call. V was clipped by 4 bases and J by 2 bases, with 10 bases between them. This CDR3 comprises 15 residues. Germline loops: CDR1 SGDLS, CDR2 YYNGEE. The DNA of the CDR3 is TGTGCCAGCAGCACCGCTAGGGCTGGGGCCAACGTCCTGACTTTC. Translation: CASSTARAGANVLTF.

V and J are TRBV27 and TRBJ1-2, with TRBD1 matching over 9 bases. This CDR3 comprises 16 residues. CDR1 is MNHEY and CDR2 is SMNVEV in the germline V gene (reference sequence). The trim removed 5 bases at V and 4 bases at J, leaving 11 bases unmatched. CDR3 in amino acids: CASSRTGQGFLYGYTF. CDR3 in DNA: TGTGCCAGCAGTCGGACGGGACAGGGATTCCTCTATGGCTACACCTTC.

The chain links TRBV28 to TRBJ2-1; D gene unclear. Trimming stripped 6 bases from V and 6 bases from J, with 9 bases between. The CDR3 is 12 amino acids. CDR1 is MDHEN and CDR2 is SYDVKM in the germline V gene. The CDR3 DNA follows: TGTGCCAGCAGCCGCGCCCTCAATGAGCAGTTCTTC. Residues: CASSRALNEQFF. The whole variable domain, remainder taken from reference TRBV28 and TRBJ2-1, is DVKVTQSSRYLVKRTGEKVFLECVQDMDHENMFWYRQDPGLGLRLIYFSYDVKMKEKGDIPEGYSVSREKKERFSLILESASTNQTSMYLCASSRALNEQFFGPGTRLTVL.

The chain carries TRBV20-1 and TRBJ2-3; D remains ambiguous. Per the germline V gene, CDR1 is DFQATT and CDR2 is SNEGSKA (reference sequence). The CDR3 contains 11 residues. The V end was cut by 3 bases, the J end by 4 bases, with 5 bases between. Here the CDR3 DNA reads TGCAGTGCTAGCCATTCAGATACGCAGTATTTT. Residues: CSASHSDTQYF.

The chain links TRBV5-1 to TRBJ2-3; 12 bases match TRBD1. CDR1 is SGHRS, CDR2 YFSETQ, per germline. The junction had 11 bases not matched to a gene; V was cut back by 7 bases and J by 5 bases. The CDR3 is made up of 16 amino acids. CDR3 coding DNA: TGCGCCAGCGCGGGACAGGGGGCGGATCGTGGAGATACGCAGTATTTT. It codes for CASAGQGADRGDTQYF.

The chain uses TRBV7-3 and TRBJ2-5, with D perhaps matching TRBD1 or TRBD2 (6 bases each). V lost 2 bases and J lost 5, with 15 bases in between. CDR1 is SGHTA and CDR2 is FQGTGA in the germline V gene. This CDR3 region has 15 residues. DNA for the CDR3: TGTGCCAGCAGCTTAGGTGGGGGGCGCGGCGAGACCCAGTACTTC. Translating it yields CASSLGGGRGETQYF.

This CDR3 is CASSPRRGLDTEAFF. In nucleotides, the CDR3 is TGTGCCAGCTCACCAAGGAGGGGGCTTGACACTGAAGCTTTCTTT. This sequence joins TRBV18 and TRBJ1-1, with 7 nucleotides matching TRBD1. CDR3 length: 15 amino acids. The germline V gene encodes CDR1 KGHSH and CDR2 LQKENI. Unmatched junction bases numbered 6, after V lost 2 bases and J lost 3 bases.

This clone was found a few times. The V and J genes are TRBV11-2 and TRBJ2-3, with D tentatively TRBD2 (6 bases). The germline CDR1 and CDR2 sequences are SGHAT and FQNNGV. V was trimmed by 8 bases and J by 4 bases, leaving 16 bases between them. The CDR3 contains 14 residues. The CDR3 loop reads CASPSSDRADTQYF. The CDR3 DNA follows: TGTGCCAGCCCATCTAGCGATCGGGCAGATACGCAGTATTTT.

The V call is TRBV30, the J call TRBJ1-2; 11 bases map to TRBD1. The CDR3 has 14 residues. The germline gives CDR1 GTSNPN, CDR2 SVGIG (reference sequence). The ends lost 8 bases at V and 3 bases at J; junction bases unmatched: 8. The CDR3 sequence is CATTGTGGDYGYTF. In nucleotides, the CDR3 is TGTGCCACCACCGGGACAGGGGGTGACTATGGCTACACCTTC.

The V gene is TRBV19, the J gene TRBJ2-5, with 7 bases that match TRBD1. CDR3 length equals 17 residues. The trim removed 4 bases at V and 3 bases at J, leaving 14 bases unmatched. Looked up from germline, CDR1 is LNHDA and CDR2 is SQIVND (reference sequence). CDR3 protein: CASSKRLGQDGKETQYF. The DNA of the CDR3 is TGTGCCAGTAGTAAAAGGTTAGGACAGGACGGGAAAGAGACCCAGTACTTC.